This T cell receptor beta chain was found in a study of cytomegalovirus exposure and HLA in healthy donors. Whole-study findings and limits: Later, an analysis found that common viral pathogens appeared to be linked with several of the most significant clusters.

In this sample, this clone turned up many times. What it recognizes is unknown. This PCR relied on a set of 60 Vbeta primers and 13 Jbeta primers. This table comes from immunoSEQ multiplex PCR, and its TCRdb copy is limited to in-frame clones, with some not included. The sample yields 35,000 to 40,000 clones, approximately 66% seen once. The V gene's germline CDR1 is SGHTA and CDR2 FQGNSA. This CDR3 comprises 13 residues. V shed 2 bases, J shed 4 bases, and the junction held 0 bases outside the gene matches. The sequenced sample consisted of PBMCs. The receptor was isolated from a man aged 50-60 years in good health and CMV-seropositive. The rearrangement joins TRBV7-2 to TRBJ2-7; TRBD2 agrees at 9 bases. CDR3 nucleotide sequence: TGTGCCAGCAGCTTAAGCGGGGGGTACGAGCAGTACTTC. Its protein product is CASSLSGGYEQYF.